This T cell receptor beta chain was sequenced for a study of blood T cell repertoires in COVID-19. Study-level information: COVID-19 samples collected from the United States, Italy and Spain covered acute and convalescent phases. The analysed material was cDNA or gDNA that came from T cells, B-cell-depleted T cells, or PBMCs.

Between the trimmed V and J ends, which lost 7 bases and 0 bases, there was a span of 16 bases. Germline V CDR1 and CDR2: LNHDA, SQIVND (reference sequence). The CDR3 totals 16 residues. Seattle participants joined during active infection and were tracked over time. Libraries were prepared by immunoSEQ multiplex PCR; TCRdb keeps only in-frame clonotypes and omits some of them. The table has fewer than 250,000 clones, around 90% seen once; the top ten hold about 2.5%. The TCR comes from a man aged 25-45 years with COVID-19, enrolled during active disease. The J gene is TRBJ1-3, the V gene TRBV19; weak D call: TRBD1 (5 bases). Sequencing used peripheral blood. The CDR3 loop is CASKLGQGISGNTIYF. DNA of the CDR3: TGTGCCAGTAAACTCGGCCAGGGCATCTCTGGAAACACCATATATTTT.